Presented here are 29 T cell receptor beta chains from one specimen sequenced in a study of response to subunit inactivated influenza vaccine. In TCRdb, the RT-PCR reads were re-called with MiXCR into one record per CDR3 protein. In the table there are some 500,000 distinct CDR3 sequences, less than 30% of which are singletons. Specimen: CD4+ T cells sorted from PBMCs, collected roughly 5 days after vaccination. The receptors originated from a man aged 50-59 years who received an inactivated influenza vaccine.

The chain is built from TRBV27 and TRBJ2-6; a possible D gene is TRBD2 (7 bases). Trimming removed 5 bases from V and 0 bases from J, with 17 bases in between. The CDR3 spans 18 residues. Per the germline V gene, CDR1 is MNHEY and CDR2 is SMNVEV (reference sequence). CDR3 DNA sequence: TGTGCCAGCAGTCCACAGGGTAGCGGGCCCTCTGGGGCCAACGTCCTGACTTTC. Translated: CASSPQGSGPSGANVLTF. Based on the CDR3 plus reference TRBV27 and TRBJ2-6, the full variable domain is EAQVTQNPRYLITVTGKKLTVTCSQNMNHEYMSWYRQDPGLGLRQIYYSMNVEVTDKGDVPEGYKVSRKEKRNFPLILESPSPNQTSLYFCASSPQGSGPSGANVLTFGAGSRLTVL.

On this clonotype itself: Relative to the germline gene, one junction end is altered; a read error may explain this. The chain combines TRBV5-1 with TRBJ2-1, with D possibly called TRBD1 or TRBD2 (5 bases each). The CDR3 runs 15 residues. CDR1 is SGHRS and CDR2 is YFSETQ in the germline V gene. The CDR3 region has the DNA TGCTCCAGCAGCTGGATGGGGGACTCCTACAATGAGCAGTTCTTC. Its protein product is CSSSWMGDSYNEQFF.

This sequence joins TRBV9 and TRBJ2-7; D perhaps matches TRBD2 (5 bases). The CDR3 sequence is 15 residues long. Trimming cost V 4 bases and J 1 base, with 15 bases left between them. Germline CDR1 SGDLS, CDR2 YYNGEE. DNA of the CDR3: TGTGCCAGCAGCCTAGGCCAGGACTCGTCCTACGAGCAGTACTTC. Its translation is CASSLGQDSSYEQYF.

This clonotype was seen more than once but under ten times. The chain links TRBV20-1 to TRBJ2-7, with 10 bases fitting TRBD2. The CDR3 totals 14 residues. The V gene end was trimmed by 6 bases and the J gene end by 2 bases; junction bases not matched to a gene: 7. Looked up from germline, CDR1 is DFQATT and CDR2 is SNEGSKA (reference sequence). The CDR3 nucleotides read TGCAGTGCCCACAGCGGGAGGGATCCCTACGAGCAGTACTTC. Translated, it gives CSAHSGRDPYEQYF.

Only a few counts were recorded for this clonotype. This sequence joins TRBV5-6 and TRBJ1-1; 8 bases fit TRBD1. V shed 4 bases, J shed 6 bases, and the junction held 11 bases outside the gene matches. From germline, CDR1 is SGHDT and CDR2 YYEEEE. The CDR3 consists of 15 residues. The CDR3 spells CASSRGGQGRAEAFF. The CDR3 nucleotides read TGTGCCAGCAGCCGGGGCGGACAGGGTAGAGCTGAAGCTTTCTTT.

Comments on this clonotype: The conserved closing phenylalanine or tryptophan is absent in this CDR3, likely reflecting a read error. The chain uses TRBV12-3 or TRBV12-4 and TRBJ1-2; D ambiguous. The ends were cut back, 1 base at V and 8 bases at J, with 8 bases in the middle. The CDR3 loop spans 12 amino acids. CDR3 nucleotide sequence: TGTGCCAGCAGTTTAGGGGGTTGGGGCTACACCTAC. Its translation: CASSLGGWGYTY.

A few counts support this clonotype. The chain uses TRBV3-1 and TRBJ2-7; TRBD2 agrees at 9 bases. J was trimmed by 9 bases and V by 0 bases; bases with no gene match: 9. Per germline, CDR1 LGHDT and CDR2 YNNKEL (reference sequence). CDR3 size: 15 residues. CDR3 protein: CASSQDVLAGNGQYF. CDR3 sequence (DNA): TGTGCCAGCAGCCAAGATGTGCTAGCGGGAAATGGGCAGTACTTC.

This clonotype was observed a few times. The chain links TRBV7-2 to TRBJ2-7; D is possibly TRBD1 (5 bases). From germline, CDR1 is SGHTA and CDR2 FQGNSA. The CDR3 spans 16 residues. Trimming took 5 bases from V and 4 from J, leaving 21 bases between them. The CDR3 spells CASSRQPNSGSYEQYF. CDR3 in DNA: TGTGCCAGCAGCCGACAGCCGAATTCAGGGTCTTACGAGCAGTACTTC.

V is TRBV6-1 and J is TRBJ2-1; D gene ambiguous. V was cut by 8 bases and J by 0 bases, with 17 bases left in between. Germline CDR1 MNHNS, CDR2 SASEGT. There are 16 residues in the CDR3. The CDR3 DNA follows: TGTGCCAGCCGAGAATACAGCTTAAGCTCCTACAATGAGCAGTTCTTC. This gives the protein CASREYSLSSYNEQFF.

This clonotype has more than one count but fewer than ten. The chain combines TRBV12-3 or TRBV12-4 with TRBJ2-2; no definite D call. The V and J ends lost 8 bases and 1 base respectively, with 8 bases between them. This CDR3 spans 13 amino acids. CDR3 amino acids: CASYLKNTGELFF. CDR3 nucleotides: TGTGCCAGCTACTTGAAGAACACCGGGGAGCTGTTTTTT.

The chain is built from TRBV20-1 and TRBJ2-3, with 7 bases that match TRBD2. V shed 8 bases, J shed 7 bases, and the junction held 15 bases outside the gene matches. CDR1 is DFQATT and CDR2 is SNEGSKA in the germline V gene (reference sequence). The CDR3 contains 14 residues. The CDR3 reads CSSSRPGGGYTQYF. Written as DNA, the CDR3 is TGCAGTTCGAGTCGGCCGGGAGGAGGGTATACGCAGTATTTT.

This chain connects TRBV10-2 to TRBJ1-1; D unclear. From germline, CDR1 is WSHSY and CDR2 SAAADI. The CDR3 totals 14 residues. Deletions cut 6 bases from V and 0 bases from J, with 11 bases between. CDR3 in amino acids: CASRLNRLNTEAFF. CDR3 nucleotides: TGCGCCAGCAGGCTTAACAGACTGAACACTGAAGCTTTCTTT.

The chain joins TRBV7-2 to TRBJ2-3; no clear D gene. Deletions cut 5 bases from V and 6 bases from J, with 15 bases between. Germline CDR1 is SGHTA and CDR2 is FQGNSA. The CDR3 contains 14 residues. The CDR3 bases are TGTGCCAGCAGCCGCTCACCCTCTTTGGATACGCAGTATTTT. Protein sequence: CASSRSPSLDTQYF.

With respect to this clonotype: The junction does not match germline at one end; this may be a read error. The chain recombines TRBV24-1 with TRBJ1-1, with 7 bases fitting TRBD1. The CDR3 spans 12 residues. Looked up from germline, CDR1 is KGHDR and CDR2 is SFDVKD. CDR3: CPTSEPQGKAFF. DNA of the CDR3: TGTCCCACCAGTGAGCCACAGGGGAAAGCTTTCTTT.

The CDR3 DNA follows: TGTGCCAGCAGCTTACAGTACCAAGAGACCCAGTACTTC. Residues: CASSLQYQETQYF. The chain employs TRBV7-3 and TRBJ2-5; D ambiguous. V lost 2 bases and J lost 0, with 4 bases in between. Germline CDR1 reads SGHTA; CDR2 reads FQGTGA. The CDR3 spans 13 residues.

The V and J genes are TRBV12-3 or TRBV12-4 and TRBJ1-1; D possibly corresponds to TRBD1 (5 bases). Trimming shortened V by 0 bases and J by 1 base, and 9 bases separated the two germline ends. This CDR3 has 15 amino acids. CDR3 coding DNA: TGTGCCAGCAGTTTAGCCCAGGGACGGAACACTGAAGCTTTCTTT. Its translation is CASSLAQGRNTEAFF.

This clonotype was counted between two and nine times. The gene calls are TRBV28 and TRBJ2-7, with a tentative D call TRBD1 (6 bases). The CDR3 loop spans 13 amino acids. V was pared by 5 bases and J by 1 base, with 9 bases between. The V gene's germline CDR1 is MDHEN and CDR2 SYDVKM. DNA of the CDR3: TGTGCCAGCAGTAGGGGGATTTCCTACGAGCAGTACTTC. As protein: CASSRGISYEQYF. The full variable domain, completed using reference TRBV28 and TRBJ2-7, is DVKVTQSSRYLVKRTGEKVFLECVQDMDHENMFWYRQDPGLGLRLIYFSYDVKMKEKGDIPEGYSVSREKKERFSLILESASTNQTSMYLCASSRGISYEQYFGPGTRLTVT.

A remark on this clonotype: No conserved phenylalanine or tryptophan ends this CDR3, so it is likely a read error. For the CDR3, the DNA is TGTGCCACCAGCACGGGACAGAGCCACTTACAAGAGACCCAGTACCTC. Protein: CATSTGQSHLQETQYL. The V call is TRBV15, the J call TRBJ2-5; 7 nucleotides align to TRBD1. The germline CDR1 and CDR2 sequences are LNHNV and YYDKDF (reference sequence). The V segment lost 4 bases and the J segment 2 bases; nucleotides outside the gene matches: 10. This CDR3 contains 16 residues.

This clonotype came up a few times. The V gene is TRBV27, the J gene TRBJ2-7; the match to TRBD2 covers 8 bases. CDR1 and CDR2 (germline): MNHEY, SMNVEV (reference sequence). V shed 0 bases and J 6 bases; nucleotides not matched to a gene: 7. The CDR3 totals 15 residues. The CDR3 is CASSLSSSGAPEQYF. CDR3 nucleotides: TGTGCCAGCAGTTTATCCAGTAGCGGGGCTCCCGAGCAGTACTTC.

J is TRBJ1-2 and V is TRBV4-2; D might be TRBD1 (6 bases). This CDR3 contains 15 residues. Trimming left V 1 base short and J 8 bases short, with 17 bases between. Looked up from germline, CDR1 is LGHNA and CDR2 is YNFKEQ. The CDR3 here is CASSQGGRTTRGYTF. The CDR3 DNA reads TGTGCCAGCAGCCAAGGGGGGCGCACGACTAGGGGCTACACCTTC.

This clonotype was recorded a few times. J is TRBJ2-4 and V is TRBV11-2; D not certain. The CDR3 covers 15 residues. CDR1 and CDR2 (germline): SGHAT, FQNNGV. The V gene lost 1 base and the J gene lost 0 bases, with 7 bases spanning the gap. Here the CDR3 DNA reads TGTGCCAGCAGCTTAGGAGTGCTAGCCAAAAACATTCAGTACTTC. Its protein is CASSLGVLAKNIQYF.

The chain employs TRBV29-1 and TRBJ2-7; 8 nucleotides align to TRBD1. In germline, CDR1 is SQVTM, CDR2 ANQGSEA. V trimming: 4 bases; J trimming: 1 base; junction bases outside the gene matches: 6. The CDR3 consists of 14 residues. The CDR3 protein is CSVARGPNSYEQYF. For the CDR3, the DNA is TGCAGCGTTGCCAGGGGGCCTAATTCCTACGAGCAGTACTTC.

The chain uses TRBV7-2 and TRBJ1-5; D not resolved. Germline lookup yields CDR1 SGHTA and CDR2 FQGNSA. Trimming shortened V by 4 bases and J by 10 bases, and 11 bases separated the two germline ends. The length of the CDR3 is 12 residues. CDR3: CASSSVEGPQHF. In DNA, the CDR3 is TGTGCCAGCAGCTCGGTTGAAGGTCCCCAGCATTTT. Supplemented by reference TRBV7-2 and TRBJ1-5, the full variable domain reads GAGVSQSPSNKVTEKGKDVELRCDPISGHTALYWYRQSLGQGLEFLIYFQGNSAPDKSGLPSDRFSAERTGGSVSTLTIQRTQQEDSAVYLCASSSVEGPQHFGDGTRLSIL.

This clonotype was seen at least ten times. This rearrangement joins TRBV7-2 to TRBJ2-7; no definite D call. This CDR3 has 15 residues. Trimming removed 3 bases at V and 1 base at J, with 13 bases between. In germline, CDR1 is SGHTA, CDR2 FQGNSA. In nucleotides, the CDR3 is TGTGCCAGCAGCTTTAGTCCTATTCTTTCCTACGAGCAGTACTTC. Encoded protein: CASSFSPILSYEQYF.

The J gene is TRBJ1-1, the V gene TRBV12-3 or TRBV12-4, with 8 bases lining up with TRBD1. The V gene end was trimmed by 7 bases and the J gene end by 11 bases; junction bases not matched to a gene: 6. The CDR3 consists of 11 residues. For the CDR3, the DNA is TGTGCCAGCAAGAGGGACAGGTGGGCTTTCTTT. Protein sequence: CASKRDRWAFF.

The chain carries TRBV11-2 and TRBJ2-4; perhaps TRBD2 as D (6 bases). There are 17 residues in the CDR3. V shed 0 bases and J shed 6 bases, with 18 bases lying between them. Germline CDR1 reads SGHAT; CDR2 reads FQNNGV. The CDR3: CASSLDDRPPAGNIQYF. CDR3 sequence (DNA): TGTGCCAGCAGCTTAGATGACAGACCCCCAGCGGGAAACATTCAGTACTTC.

This clonotype was seen only a few times. The chain combines TRBV6-1 with TRBJ2-2; D is undetermined. This CDR3 spans 15 amino acids. Germline-derived CDR1 and CDR2 are MNHNS and SASEGT. With 5 bases removed from V and 7 bases from J, the gap between germline ends came to 17 bases. The CDR3 DNA reads TGTGCCAGCAGTCCACTCCCGTCCGGTAGCGGGGAGCTGTTTTTT. It encodes CASSPLPSGSGELFF.

The chain is built from TRBV27 and TRBJ2-1; the D gene is possibly TRBD1 (5 bases). The CDR3 extends over 13 amino acids. Trimming removed 8 bases from V and 9 bases from J, with 17 bases in between. The V gene's germline CDR1 is MNHEY and CDR2 SMNVEV (reference sequence). CDR3 in DNA: TGTGCCAGCCGACAGTCACGAATACGTGAGCAGTTCTTC. Amino acids: CASRQSRIREQFF.

This chain connects TRBV5-1 to TRBJ2-1; D not resolved. There are 15 residues in the CDR3. Trimming removed 6 bases from V and 4 bases from J, with 17 bases in between. Germline assignment: CDR1 SGHRS and CDR2 YFSETQ. CDR3 sequence: CASNPNFRRYNEQFF. The DNA for the CDR3 is TGCGCCAGCAACCCTAACTTCCGGCGGTACAATGAGCAGTTCTTC.